The next 24 T cell receptor beta chains were all read from a single sample in a study of shared clonotypes between healthy human individuals. Sequencing was performed with immunoSEQ multiplex PCR; in TCRdb, only in-frame clones are kept and a portion is missing. There are approximately 1.9 million clones in the sample; around 95% occur only once, and under 2% lies in the top ten. Naive CD8 cells lacked CD45RO, underwent positive selection for CCR7 and left out terminally differentiated effector memory CD45RA+ cells. Material for sequencing was naive CD8+ T cells from PBMCs. Receptors originate from a man aged 18 to 29 in good health. Some clones in this sample may be carry-over from other donors' samples.

The J gene is TRBJ1-2, the V gene TRBV9; TRBD1 matches at 10 bases. J gave up 4 bases and V 0 bases, and 3 bases lay outside the gene matches. From germline, CDR1 is SGDLS and CDR2 YYNGEE. This CDR3 spans 15 amino acids. CDR3 DNA: TGTGCCAGCAGCGTAGAGGGACAGGGGAGCTATGGCTACACCTTC. Protein: CASSVEGQGSYGYTF.

The rearrangement links TRBV27 to TRBJ2-7, with a possible D match to TRBD2 (5 bases). CDR3 size: 15 residues. Germline V gives CDR1 MNHEY, CDR2 SMNVEV (reference sequence). Between the trimmed V and J ends, which lost 4 bases and 0 bases, there was a span of 13 bases. The CDR3 coding sequence is TGTGCCAGCAGTTCCCAGTTTGGGAGCTCCTACGAGCAGTACTTC. Residues: CASSSQFGSSYEQYF.

The chain employs TRBV27 and TRBJ2-7; D uncertain. V lost 0 bases and J 0 bases, leaving 9 bases between the germline ends. From germline, CDR1 is MNHEY and CDR2 SMNVEV (reference sequence). The CDR3 is made up of 15 amino acids. The CDR3 DNA is TGTGCCAGCAGTTTATCTTCCAGCCCCTCCTACGAGCAGTACTTC. Its translation is CASSLSSSPSYEQYF.

V usage is TRBV13 and J usage is TRBJ2-2; TRBD2 agrees at 9 bases. The CDR3 spans 15 residues. Germline V gives CDR1 PRHDT, CDR2 FYEKMQ (reference sequence). Unmatched junction bases numbered 8, after V lost 5 bases and J lost 7 bases. The DNA for the CDR3 is TGTGCCAGCAGCATATGGACTAGCGAGGGCGGGGAGCTGTTTTTT. Its translation is CASSIWTSEGGELFF.

The chain employs TRBV6-5 and TRBJ2-7; 9 bases match TRBD2. V lost 3 bases to trimming and J lost 5 bases; unmatched junction nucleotides: 8. CDR3 length: 15 residues. Germline V CDR1 and CDR2: MNHEY, SVGAGI. The chain's CDR3 is CASSYTREGRDEQYF. CDR3 nucleotide sequence: TGTGCCAGCAGTTATACGCGGGAGGGCCGGGACGAGCAGTACTTC.

This clone appeared once. This chain joins TRBV4-1 and TRBJ2-7; D unresolved. The length of the CDR3 is 14 residues. Trimming cost V 2 bases and J 6 bases, with 14 bases left between them. Germline-derived CDR1 and CDR2 are MGHRA and YSYEKL. DNA of the CDR3: TGCGCCAGCAGCCAAATGGACCCCTTAGGCGAGCAGTACTTC. It is translated as CASSQMDPLGEQYF.

J is TRBJ2-7 and V is TRBV7-8, with 8 bases identical to TRBD2. The CDR3 totals 14 residues. The ends lost 4 bases at V and 1 base at J; junction bases unmatched: 3. Germline CDR1 is SGHVS and CDR2 is FQNEAQ. The DNA for the CDR3 is TGTGCCAGCAGCTCAGCGGGAGTATCCTACGAGCAGTACTTC. Encoded protein: CASSSAGVSYEQYF.

CDR3 sequence reads: CASSPGQGAYEQFF. The CDR3 DNA reads TGTGCCAGCAGCCCGGGACAGGGGGCGTATGAGCAGTTCTTC. This chain links TRBV11-2 with TRBJ2-1; 12 bases line up with TRBD1. CDR1 SGHAT and CDR2 FQNNGV come from the germline V gene. With 5 bases clipped from V and 8 bases from J, the junction kept 4 bases outside the gene matches. There are 14 residues in the CDR3.

The J gene is TRBJ1-5, the V gene TRBV2; 10 bases match TRBD1. V shed 2 bases and J 7 bases; nucleotides not matched to a gene: 5. Germline V gives CDR1 SNHLY, CDR2 FYNNEI. This CDR3 is 15 amino acids long. CDR3 nucleotide sequence: TGTGCCAGCAGTGAACTCGGGACAGGGGTACAGCCCCAGCATTTT. Protein product: CASSELGTGVQPQHF.

The CDR3 protein is CASGLATTGGQTYEQYF. The CDR3 DNA reads as TGTGCTAGTGGTTTGGCCACCACAGGGGGACAAACCTACGAGCAGTACTTC. The genes are TRBV12-5 and TRBJ2-7; 8 nucleotides match TRBD1. The CDR3 is 17 residues long. Germline V gene sequence: CDR1 LGHNT, CDR2 FRNRAP. V lost 1 base, J lost 2 bases, and 10 bases stayed unmatched.

The V gene is TRBV5-4, the J gene TRBJ2-7; D may correspond to TRBD1 or TRBD2 (5 bases each). The V and J ends lost 2 bases and 3 bases respectively, with 9 bases between them. CDR3 length: 13 amino acids. Germline values: CDR1 SGHNT, CDR2 YYREEE (reference sequence). The CDR3 protein is CASSFRENYEQYF. In nucleotides, the CDR3 is TGTGCCAGCAGCTTCAGGGAGAACTACGAGCAGTACTTC.

The chain couples TRBV7-9 to TRBJ2-5; D unresolved. V lost 5 bases and J 2 bases, leaving 15 bases between the germline ends. The germline V gene encodes CDR1 SEHNR and CDR2 FQNEAQ (reference sequence). The CDR3 has 15 residues. The CDR3 loop reads CASSAPSGRQETQYF. CDR3 nucleotide sequence: TGTGCCAGCAGCGCCCCCTCGGGCAGACAAGAGACCCAGTACTTC.

The chain has TRBV27 and TRBJ2-7; perhaps TRBD2 as D (6 bases). Trimming shortened V by 2 bases and J by 4 bases, and 15 bases separated the two germline ends. Germline lookup yields CDR1 MNHEY and CDR2 SMNVEV (reference sequence). The CDR3 contains 15 residues. This CDR3 is CASSLELGAGYEQYF. The DNA for the CDR3 is TGTGCCAGCAGTTTAGAGTTAGGGGCGGGGTACGAGCAGTACTTC.

The chain employs TRBV27 and TRBJ2-7, with TRBD1 as a possible D gene (7 bases). The V end was cut by 5 bases, the J end by 3 bases, with 23 bases between. Per the germline V gene, CDR1 is MNHEY and CDR2 is SMNVEV (reference sequence). This CDR3 spans 17 amino acids. The CDR3 reads CASSRQAARDSLYEQYF. DNA of the CDR3: TGTGCCAGCAGTCGACAAGCCGCGCGGGACAGTCTCTACGAGCAGTACTTC.

This chain links TRBV15 with TRBJ1-5, with a tentative D call TRBD1 (5 bases). Trimming took off 3 bases at V and 0 bases at J, with 9 bases between the two ends. The CDR3 spans 15 residues. CDR1 and CDR2 from the germline V gene are LNHNV and YYDKDF (reference sequence). This CDR3 reads CATSSGTRSNQPQHF. The CDR3 DNA follows: TGTGCCACCAGCAGCGGGACTCGTAGCAATCAGCCCCAGCATTTT.

The chain employs TRBV28 and TRBJ2-3, with a possible D match to TRBD2 (5 bases). Between the trimmed V and J ends, which lost 3 bases and 2 bases, there was a span of 12 bases. The CDR3 is made up of 15 amino acids. Germline V gene data show CDR1 as MDHEN and CDR2 as SYDVKM. The CDR3 here is CASSFEGRTTDTQYF. The CDR3 DNA follows: TGTGCCAGCAGTTTCGAGGGCAGAACCACAGATACGCAGTATTTT.

The gene calls are TRBV4-2 and TRBJ1-6; perhaps TRBD1 as D (6 bases). The length of the CDR3 is 17 residues. CDR1 and CDR2 from the germline V gene are LGHNA and YNFKEQ. V shed 0 bases and J shed 4 bases, with 13 bases lying between them. In DNA form, the CDR3 reads TGTGCCAGCAGCCAAGATCTAACAGGGCAGTATAATTCACCCCTCCACTTT. It translates to CASSQDLTGQYNSPLHF.

V and J are TRBV18 and TRBJ2-2; 8 bases are shared with TRBD1. The CDR3 consists of 17 residues. V lost 3 bases to trimming and J lost 4 bases; unmatched junction nucleotides: 10. Germline CDR1 is KGHSH and CDR2 is LQKENI. CDR3 sequence (DNA): TGTGCCAGCTCACCCCTGGTGAGGACAGGGACCACCGGGGAGCTGTTTTTT. Translated: CASSPLVRTGTTGELFF. Drawing the rest from reference TRBV18 and TRBJ2-2, the complete variable domain is NAGVMQNPRHLVRRRGQEARLRCSPMKGHSHVYWYRQLPEEGLKFMVYLQKENIIDESGMPKERFSAEFPKEGPSILRIQQVVRGDSAAYFCASSPLVRTGTTGELFFGEGSRLTVL.

With regard to this clone: Since the CDR3 does not end with the conserved phenylalanine or tryptophan, this likely comes from a read error. This chain joins TRBV30 and TRBJ1-2; D call uncertain. CDR1 is GTSNPN, CDR2 SVGIG, per germline (reference sequence). The CDR3 runs to 14 residues. Trimming shortened V by 0 bases and J by 0 bases, and 8 bases separated the two germline ends. The CDR3 DNA follows: TGTGCCTGGAGTGTAGGGAGCTCTAACTATGGCTACACCCTC. It specifies CAWSVGSSNYGYTL.

The V call is TRBV7-6, the J call TRBJ2-7, with D perhaps TRBD2 (5 bases). The CDR3 extends over 11 amino acids. Germline values: CDR1 SGHVS, CDR2 FNYEAQ. V lost 5 bases, J lost 6 bases, and 8 bases lay in between. The CDR3 spells CASSAEGEQYF. Written as DNA, the CDR3 is TGTGCCAGCAGCGCAGAGGGCGAGCAGTACTTC.

The V and J genes are TRBV9 and TRBJ2-7; D is possibly TRBD2 (5 bases). Germline V gene sequence: CDR1 SGDLS, CDR2 YYNGEE. The CDR3 covers 13 residues. The V and J ends lost 6 bases and 0 bases respectively, with 10 bases between them. DNA for the CDR3: TGTGCCAGCACGCCGGGAAGCTCCTACGAGCAGTACTTC. It yields the protein CASTPGSSYEQYF.

The V call is TRBV19, the J call TRBJ1-5; 7 bases agree with TRBD1. This CDR3 contains 17 residues. V shed 5 bases and J 3 bases; nucleotides not matched to a gene: 13. Germline V gene lookup returns CDR1 LNHDA and CDR2 SQIVND (reference sequence). The CDR3 bases are TGTGCCAGTAGTGCTCCCACAGGGGTTAGTGTCAATCAGCCCCAGCATTTT. Its protein is CASSAPTGVSVNQPQHF.

The CDR3 coding sequence is TGCAGCGACGCGGGCCCTGACAGCAACACCGGGGAGCTGTTTTTT. Its translation: CSDAGPDSNTGELFF. This chain joins TRBV29-1 and TRBJ2-2; D may correspond to TRBD1 or TRBD2 (5 bases each). This CDR3 spans 15 amino acids. CDR1 SQVTM and CDR2 ANQGSEA come from the germline V gene. Trimming cost V 7 bases and J 2 bases, with 17 bases left between them.

This chain links TRBV6-5 with TRBJ2-7; D perhaps matches TRBD1 (8 bases). Germline V gene data show CDR1 as MNHEY and CDR2 as SVGAGI. The CDR3 consists of 15 residues. Trimming took off 8 bases at V and 5 bases at J, with 22 bases between the two ends. CDR3 DNA sequence: TGTGCCAGCGGACAGGGCGGGGAGGGTTTTAACGAGCAGTACTTC. This sequence encodes CASGQGGEGFNEQYF.